What follows are 4 T cell receptor beta chains derived from one specimen sequenced in a study of post-analysis software for immune sequencing data (dated by TCRdb to 2015 to 2017). Library method: PCR. Sequencer: Illumina HiSeq 2500. To reduce PCR and sequencing biases, unique molecular identifiers were built into the TCR beta cDNA libraries. The public reads were run again by TCRdb, first through fastp at Q25 and then through MiXCR, and only productive beta chains were kept. Every entry covers one CDR3 protein and lists the most common genes and DNA from its rows. The sample data list hundreds of thousands of distinct CDR3 sequences, and 55% to 60% of these were observed just once. The ten biggest clones cover 11% of the sample. General findings and caveats noted by the study authors: About five TRBV segments, including TRBV5-6, TRBV5-1 and TRBV20-1, were significantly more frequent in patients than controls.

No antigen has been assigned to these receptors. Sequenced material: blood. The receptor source for this set is a girl aged 2 to 10 with multiple sclerosis.

The V and J genes are TRBV7-2 and TRBJ2-7, with D perhaps matching TRBD1 (6 bases). This CDR3 comprises 13 residues. Trimming cost V 5 bases and J 5 bases, with 13 bases left between them. Germline assignment: CDR1 SGHTA and CDR2 FQGNSA. CDR3 bases: TGTGCCAGCAGCGGGACAATCCGCGACGAGCAGTACTTC. It is translated as CASSGTIRDEQYF.

This chain connects TRBV7-8 to TRBJ2-1, with unresolved D. The CDR3 spans 15 residues. Trimming stripped 2 bases from V and 10 bases from J, with 18 bases between. CDR1 and CDR2 (germline): SGHVS, FQNEAQ. CDR3 residues: CASSLYEARHGEQFF. The CDR3 DNA reads as TGTGCCAGCAGCTTATATGAGGCGAGACACGGGGAGCAGTTCTTC. Using reference TRBV7-8 and TRBJ2-1 for the parts outside the CDR3, the full variable domain is GAGVSQSPRYKVAKRGQDVALRCDPISGHVSLFWYQQALGQGPEFLTYFQNEAQLDKSGLPSDRFFAERPEGSVSTLKIQRTQQEDSAVYLCASSLYEARHGEQFFGPGTRLTVL.

This chain uses TRBV18 with TRBJ2-1, with 7 positions matching TRBD2. Trimming took 0 bases from V and 9 from J; bases not matched to a gene: 5. The V gene's germline CDR1 is KGHSH and CDR2 LQKENI. This CDR3 has 14 amino acids. The CDR3 nucleotides are TGTGCCAGCTCACCACCGGGAGGGGAGGGTGAGCAGTTCTTC. Translating gives CASSPPGGEGEQFF.

This clonotype was seen a few times. The chain combines TRBV6-1 with TRBJ2-7, with TRBD1 as a possible D gene (6 bases). The CDR3 is made up of 15 amino acids. Trimming left V 8 bases short and J 3 bases short, with 20 bases between. CDR1 and CDR2 (germline): MNHNS, SASEGT. CDR3 protein: CASFRTASNHYEQYF. The CDR3 DNA sequence: TGTGCCAGCTTTAGGACAGCCAGCAACCACTACGAGCAGTACTTC.